The 32 T cell receptor beta chains reported below all come from one sample, sequenced in a study of shared clonotypes between healthy human individuals. CD45RO-negative, CCR7-positively selected cells formed the naive CD8 fraction, excluding terminally differentiated effector memory CD45RA+ cells. Sequencing was performed with immunoSEQ multiplex PCR; in TCRdb, only in-frame clones are kept and a portion is missing. This repertoire shows over 800,000 clones, around 92% found once; its top ten account for 24%. Sequencing was carried out using naive CD8+ T cells sorted from blood. All receptors come from a man in his thirties or forties in good health.

This rearrangement joins TRBV13 to TRBJ2-7; the match to TRBD2 covers 8 bases. V was clipped by 1 base and J by 3 bases; unmatched bases: 14. The CDR3 runs 18 residues. Germline CDR1 is PRHDT and CDR2 is FYEKMQ (reference sequence). CDR3 in amino acids: CASSLAHPGSGSLYEQYF. The CDR3 DNA is TGTGCCAGCAGCTTAGCCCACCCAGGCAGCGGGAGTCTCTACGAGCAGTACTTC.

The V call is TRBV6-1, the J call TRBJ1-5, with D possibly matching TRBD1 (6 bases). The CDR3 has 15 amino acids. Trimming removed 1 base from V and 1 base from J, with 8 bases in between. Germline values: CDR1 MNHNS, CDR2 SASEGT. CDR3 loop: CASSEVGGSNQPQHF. The CDR3 nucleotides read TGTGCCAGCAGTGAAGTAGGGGGGAGCAATCAGCCCCAGCATTTT.

The chain employs TRBV18 and TRBJ2-1, with 7 bases identical to TRBD1. Germline V lookup: CDR1 KGHSH, CDR2 LQKENI. J gave up 7 bases and V 1 base, and 7 bases lay outside the gene matches. This CDR3 contains 15 residues. The CDR3 DNA reads TGTGCCAGCTCACCACAGGGGGCGATGATGAATGAGCAGTTCTTC. Protein sequence: CASSPQGAMMNEQFF. Based on the CDR3 plus reference TRBV18 and TRBJ2-1, the full variable domain is NAGVMQNPRHLVRRRGQEARLRCSPMKGHSHVYWYRQLPEEGLKFMVYLQKENIIDESGMPKERFSAEFPKEGPSILRIQQVVRGDSAAYFCASSPQGAMMNEQFFGPGTRLTVL.

The CDR3 nucleotides are TGTGCCAGCAGCTTAACCCCCCGACTAGAGACGTACGGGGAGCTGTTTTTT. This gives the protein CASSLTPRLETYGELFF. V and J are TRBV7-8 and TRBJ2-2, with D maybe TRBD2 (6 bases). V was trimmed by 2 bases and J by 7 bases, leaving 20 bases between them. This CDR3 is built from 17 residues. Germline V gene lookup returns CDR1 SGHVS and CDR2 FQNEAQ. Together with reference TRBV7-8 and TRBJ2-2, the CDR3 gives the full variable domain: GAGVSQSPRYKVAKRGQDVALRCDPISGHVSLFWYQQALGQGPEFLTYFQNEAQLDKSGLPSDRFFAERPEGSVSTLKIQRTQQEDSAVYLCASSLTPRLETYGELFFGEGSRLTVL.

CDR3: CASSFYAGRESTYEQYF. CDR3 DNA: TGTGCCAGCAGCTTCTACGCGGGGCGGGAGTCCACCTACGAGCAGTACTTC. The chain is built from TRBV7-6 and TRBJ2-7; TRBD2 agrees at 7 bases. This CDR3 contains 17 residues. The germline V gene has CDR1 SGHVS and CDR2 FNYEAQ. Germline trimming cut 3 bases from V and 2 bases from J; bases unmatched to any gene: 13. The entire variable domain, with the rest obtained from reference TRBV7-6 and TRBJ2-7, is as follows: GAGVSQSPRYKVTKRGQDVALRCDPISGHVSLYWYRQALGQGPEFLTYFNYEAQQDKSGLPNDRFSAERPEGSISTLTIQRTEQRDSAMYRCASSFYAGRESTYEQYFGPGTRLTVT.

The gene calls are TRBV27 and TRBJ2-1; D is possibly TRBD1 or TRBD2 (6 bases each). Trimming took 4 bases from V and 5 from J, leaving 15 bases between them. This CDR3 is 15 amino acids long. The germline V gene has CDR1 MNHEY and CDR2 SMNVEV (reference sequence). The CDR3 reads CASSSGARSHNEQFF. The CDR3 DNA sequence: TGTGCCAGCAGTTCGGGGGCTAGATCGCACAATGAGCAGTTCTTC.

Comment on this clone: Other DNA sequences in the sample encode the same CDR3. The V gene is TRBV11-2, the J gene TRBJ2-2; no reliable D call. V dropped 4 bases and J dropped 3 bases, with 0 bases sitting between them. The germline V gene encodes CDR1 SGHAT and CDR2 FQNNGV. The length of the CDR3 is 11 residues. In nucleotides, the CDR3 is TGTGCCAGCAGCTACACCGGGGAGCTGTTTTTT. Translated: CASSYTGELFF.

This chain links TRBV27 with TRBJ2-2; D is uncertain. Trimming removed 7 bases at V and 1 base at J, with 7 bases between. The CDR3 runs 13 residues. Per the germline V gene, CDR1 is MNHEY and CDR2 is SMNVEV (reference sequence). The CDR3 loop is CASNTQNTGELFF. CDR3 nucleotide sequence: TGTGCCAGCAATACGCAGAACACCGGGGAGCTGTTTTTT.

The chain has TRBV11-1 and TRBJ2-5; 8 bases map to TRBD2. Trimming at V came to 5 bases and at J to 1 base, leaving 6 bases not matched to a gene. The CDR3 is 15 amino acids. Looked up from germline, CDR1 is SGHAT and CDR2 is FQDESV (reference sequence). CDR3 loop: CASSTQAGAQETQYF. For the CDR3, the DNA is TGTGCCAGCAGCACCCAAGCGGGAGCCCAAGAGACCCAGTACTTC.

The J gene is TRBJ2-1, the V gene TRBV9, with TRBD2 matching 10 bases. This CDR3 contains 15 residues. Germline values: CDR1 SGDLS, CDR2 YYNGEE. The trim removed 0 bases at V and 6 bases at J, leaving 3 bases unmatched. The CDR3 is CASSVVASGSNEQFF. For the CDR3, the DNA is TGTGCCAGCAGCGTAGTGGCTAGCGGGAGCAATGAGCAGTTCTTC.

This chain links TRBV4-2 with TRBJ2-7; perhaps TRBD1 as D (5 bases). The V end lost 0 bases, the J end lost 3 bases, and 18 bases lay between the germline ends. This CDR3 region has 17 residues. The germline gives CDR1 LGHNA, CDR2 YNFKEQ. The CDR3 here is CASSQELPGQGFYEQYF. The DNA of the CDR3 is TGTGCCAGCAGCCAAGAGCTTCCAGGACAAGGTTTCTACGAGCAGTACTTC.

The gene calls are TRBV27 and TRBJ1-1, with 7 bases identical to TRBD1. The germline gives CDR1 MNHEY, CDR2 SMNVEV (reference sequence). Trimming removed 5 bases from V and 8 bases from J; junction bases left unmatched: 5. The CDR3 covers 12 residues. In DNA form, the CDR3 reads TGTGCCAGCAGTCCAACAGGGGCAGAAGCTTTCTTT. Amino acid sequence: CASSPTGAEAFF.

The gene calls are TRBV5-1 and TRBJ2-7, with TRBD1 matching over 8 bases. The CDR3 has 13 amino acids. V shed 3 bases, J shed 5 bases, and the junction held 4 bases outside the gene matches. The germline CDR1 and CDR2 sequences are SGHRS and YFSETQ. The CDR3 DNA sequence: TGCGCCAGCAGCTGGACAGGGTTTGACGAGCAGTACTTC. Amino acids: CASSWTGFDEQYF. Drawing the rest from reference TRBV5-1 and TRBJ2-7, the complete variable domain is KAGVTQTPRYLIKTRGQQVTLSCSPISGHRSVSWYQQTPGQGLQFLFEYFSETQRNKGNFPGRFSGRQFSNSRSEMNVSTLELGDSALYLCASSWTGFDEQYFGPGTRLTVT.

This clone was recorded once. The rearrangement uses TRBV7-3 and TRBJ2-2; D is possibly TRBD1 (6 bases). Germline loops: CDR1 SGHTA, CDR2 FQGTGA. The V end lost 5 bases, the J end lost 6 bases, and 10 bases lay between the germline ends. The CDR3 spans 13 residues. CDR3 DNA: TGTGCCAGCAGCCCTGGGGGCGCCGGGGAGCTGTTTTTT. This translates into CASSPGGAGELFF.

The chain couples TRBV7-9 to TRBJ1-1, with 12 bases matching TRBD1. This CDR3 is built from 16 residues. V shed 4 bases, J shed 3 bases, and the junction held 6 bases outside the gene matches. Germline V gene data show CDR1 as SEHNR and CDR2 as FQNEAQ (reference sequence). Here the CDR3 reads CASSSGWDRGHTEAFF. The CDR3 DNA is TGTGCCAGCAGCTCCGGGTGGGACAGGGGGCACACTGAAGCTTTCTTT.

As for this clone: Within the sample, other DNA sequences also encode this same CDR3. The chain employs TRBV27 and TRBJ2-1, with 10 bases that match TRBD2. Germline-derived CDR1 and CDR2 are MNHEY and SMNVEV (reference sequence). The ends lost 6 bases at V and 4 bases at J; junction bases unmatched: 0. This CDR3 spans 13 amino acids. CDR3 bases: TGTGCCAGCAGGACTAGCGGGTACAATGAGCAGTTCTTC. It codes for CASRTSGYNEQFF.

This chain uses TRBV4-3 with TRBJ2-3; 13 bases agree with TRBD2. This CDR3 has 17 amino acids. Germline lookup yields CDR1 LGHNA and CDR2 YSLEER. The ends lost 3 bases at V and 6 bases at J; junction bases unmatched: 9. CDR3 DNA: TGCGCCAGCAGCCATAGTGGGACTAGCGGGGCCCGCGATACGCAGTATTTT. Protein product: CASSHSGTSGARDTQYF.

The rearrangement links TRBV28 to TRBJ1-5; 7 bases match TRBD1. The CDR3 is 14 residues long. Germline-derived CDR1 and CDR2 are MDHEN and SYDVKM. V was clipped by 5 bases and J by 3 bases; unmatched bases: 4. In DNA form, the CDR3 reads TGTGCCAGCAGTCTGACAGGGAACAATCAGCCCCAGCATTTT. It encodes CASSLTGNNQPQHF.

The chain uses TRBV6-5 and TRBJ2-3; 7 bases fit TRBD2. Trimming cost V 8 bases and J 0 bases; bases outside gene matches: 2. Germline CDR1 MNHEY, CDR2 SVGAGI. The CDR3 is 13 amino acids. As DNA, the CDR3 is TGTGCCAGCGGGCGGGGGAGCACAGATACGCAGTATTTT. It translates to CASGRGSTDTQYF.

The CDR3 region has the DNA TGTGCCAGCAGCCCTCGTGGGACAGGGTCCACTACGTCTGGAAACACCATATATTTT. Residues: CASSPRGTGSTTSGNTIYF. V and J are TRBV7-9 and TRBJ1-3; 9 nucleotides agree with TRBD1. Unmatched junction bases numbered 15, after V lost 5 bases and J lost 1 base. This CDR3 is 19 amino acids long. CDR1 is SEHNR and CDR2 is FQNEAQ in the germline V gene (reference sequence).

About this clone: The junction differs from germline at one of its ends, possibly a read error. The chain recombines TRBV10-2 with TRBJ2-5; a weak D match, TRBD1 (6 bases). The CDR3 extends over 12 amino acids. Looked up from germline, CDR1 is WSHSY and CDR2 is SAAADI. The CDR3 nucleotides are TGCGCCAGCCGGGACAACCACGAGACCCAGTACTTC. Protein sequence: CASRDNHETQYF.

Here the CDR3 DNA reads TGCGCCAGCAGCTTGGGTTTAACGGCACTAGCGGACTCCTACGAGCAGTACTTC. It is translated as CASSLGLTALADSYEQYF. The rearrangement uses TRBV5-1 and TRBJ2-7; 8 positions agree with TRBD2. The CDR3 contains 18 residues. The germline CDR1 and CDR2 sequences are SGHRS and YFSETQ. The J segment lost 0 bases and the V segment lost 0 bases, leaving 11 bases of the junction unmatched.

This chain joins TRBV7-9 and TRBJ2-7, with D possibly being TRBD2 (6 bases). Trimming cost V 5 bases and J 1 base, with 24 bases left between them. The CDR3 spans 18 residues. Looked up from germline, CDR1 is SEHNR and CDR2 is FQNEAQ (reference sequence). Here the CDR3 DNA reads TGTGCCAGCAGCGGATCGTCGGAGCGGGCCCCTGCGTCCTACGAGCAGTACTTC. Its protein is CASSGSSERAPASYEQYF. Variable domain in full (rest from reference TRBV7-9 and TRBJ2-7): DTGVSQNPRHKITKRGQNVTFRCDPISEHNRLYWYRQTLGQGPEFLTYFQNEAQLEKSRLLSDRFSAERPKGSFSTLEIQRTEQGDSAMYLCASSGSSERAPASYEQYFGPGTRLTVT.

The V call is TRBV7-2, the J call TRBJ2-5; a weak D match, TRBD2 (6 bases). CDR3 size: 17 residues. Germline V gene data show CDR1 as SGHTA and CDR2 as FQGNSA. V lost 3 bases, J lost 5 bases, and 22 bases lay in between. The CDR3 is CASSLVPGLNLLETQYF. In nucleotides, the CDR3 is TGTGCCAGCAGCTTGGTTCCGGGACTGAATTTGCTTGAGACCCAGTACTTC.

The V and J genes are TRBV9 and TRBJ2-3; TRBD2 matches at 7 bases. V shed 7 bases and J 2 bases; nucleotides not matched to a gene: 4. Germline V gene data show CDR1 as SGDLS and CDR2 as YYNGEE. The CDR3 covers 13 residues. For the CDR3, the DNA is TGTGCCAGCCAACTAGCGAACACAGATACGCAGTATTTT. This codes for CASQLANTDTQYF.

This chain uses TRBV27 with TRBJ1-5; tentatively, D is TRBD1 (6 bases). CDR1 is MNHEY and CDR2 is SMNVEV in the germline V gene (reference sequence). This CDR3 has 15 residues. V was shortened by 5 bases and J by 0 bases, with 11 bases between the two germline ends. The CDR3 DNA sequence: TGTGCCAGCAGTCAGGGGACCCATAGCAATCAGCCCCAGCATTTT. This encodes CASSQGTHSNQPQHF.

The rearrangement joins TRBV11-2 to TRBJ1-4; no firm D call. Germline CDR1 reads SGHAT; CDR2 reads FQNNGV. V lost 1 base to trimming and J lost 0 bases, with 3 bases between them. The CDR3 covers 14 residues. CDR3 in DNA: TGTGCCAGCAGCTTAGCGGCAACTAATGAAAAACTGTTTTTT. Residues: CASSLAATNEKLFF. The full variable domain, in which reference TRBV11-2 and TRBJ1-4 provide the parts outside the CDR3, is EAGVAQSPRYKIIEKRQSVAFWCNPISGHATLYWYQQILGQGPKLLIQFQNNGVVDDSQLPKDRFSAERLKGVDSTLKIQPAKLEDSAVYLCASSLAATNEKLFFGSGTQLSVL.

V gene TRBV9 combines with J gene TRBJ2-2; TRBD2 might be the D (6 bases). The V gene's germline CDR1 is SGDLS and CDR2 YYNGEE. The CDR3 is 15 residues long. Trimming took off 3 bases at V and 5 bases at J, with 14 bases between the two ends. The CDR3 reads CASSENFGGTGELFF. Written as DNA, the CDR3 is TGTGCCAGCAGCGAGAATTTTGGGGGGACCGGGGAGCTGTTTTTT. Supplemented by reference TRBV9 and TRBJ2-2, the full variable domain reads DSGVTQTPKHLITATGQRVTLRCSPRSGDLSVYWYQQSLDQGLQFLIQYYNGEERAKGNILERFSAQQFPDLHSELNLSSLELGDSALYFCASSENFGGTGELFFGEGSRLTVL.

The CDR3 region is CASSTGARVAYEQYF. For the CDR3, the DNA is TGTGCCAGCAGTACCGGGGCCCGAGTGGCCTACGAGCAGTACTTC. This chain connects TRBV28 to TRBJ2-7; D could derive from TRBD1 or TRBD2 (5 bases each). The length of the CDR3 is 15 residues. Germline V gives CDR1 MDHEN, CDR2 SYDVKM. V was pared by 5 bases and J by 2 bases, with 16 bases between.

The gene calls are TRBV19 and TRBJ2-3; 12 bases line up with TRBD2. CDR3 length equals 15 residues. J gave up 4 bases and V 1 base, and 0 bases lay outside the gene matches. In germline, CDR1 is LNHDA, CDR2 SQIVND (reference sequence). CDR3 sequence: CASSIGTSGADTQYF. CDR3 sequence (DNA): TGTGCCAGTAGTATAGGGACTAGCGGGGCAGATACGCAGTATTTT.

This clone has only one observation. The V call is TRBV14, the J call TRBJ2-1; TRBD2 matches at 8 bases. V lost 8 bases to trimming and J lost 1 base; unmatched junction nucleotides: 10. Germline CDR1 reads SGHDN; CDR2 reads FVKESK. This CDR3 region has 16 residues. The CDR3 DNA follows: TGTGCCAGCCTCATTCGGGAGGGTGTTTCCTACAATGAGCAGTTCTTC. This encodes CASLIREGVSYNEQFF.

The chain is built from TRBV4-1 and TRBJ1-2; TRBD1 agrees at 8 bases. Per germline, CDR1 MGHRA and CDR2 YSYEKL. This CDR3 comprises 16 residues. V gave up 1 base and J gave up 7 bases; unmatched junction bases: 11. This CDR3 is CASSQADSGGNAGYTF. CDR3 sequence (DNA): TGCGCCAGCAGCCAAGCCGACTCAGGGGGCAACGCTGGCTACACCTTC.